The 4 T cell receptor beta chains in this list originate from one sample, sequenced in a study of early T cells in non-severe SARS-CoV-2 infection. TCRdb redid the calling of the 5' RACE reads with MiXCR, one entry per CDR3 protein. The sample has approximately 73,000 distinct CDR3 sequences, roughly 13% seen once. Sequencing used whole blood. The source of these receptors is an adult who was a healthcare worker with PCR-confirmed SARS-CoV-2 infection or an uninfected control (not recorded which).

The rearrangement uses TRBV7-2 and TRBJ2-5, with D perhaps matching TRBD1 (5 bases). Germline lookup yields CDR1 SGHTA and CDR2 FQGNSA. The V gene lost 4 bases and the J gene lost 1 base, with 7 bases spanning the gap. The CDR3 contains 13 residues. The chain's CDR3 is CASSSTAQETQYF. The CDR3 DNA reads TGTGCCAGCAGCTCGACAGCCCAAGAGACCCAGTACTTC.

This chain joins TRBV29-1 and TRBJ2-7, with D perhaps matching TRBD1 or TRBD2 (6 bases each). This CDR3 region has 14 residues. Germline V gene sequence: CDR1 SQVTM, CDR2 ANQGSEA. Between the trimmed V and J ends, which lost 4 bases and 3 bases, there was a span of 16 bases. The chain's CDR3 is CSVGGGTWYYEQYF. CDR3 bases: TGCAGCGTTGGAGGGGGGACGTGGTACTACGAGCAGTACTTC.

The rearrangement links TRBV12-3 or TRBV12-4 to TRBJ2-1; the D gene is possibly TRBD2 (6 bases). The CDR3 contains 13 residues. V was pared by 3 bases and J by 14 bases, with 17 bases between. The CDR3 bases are TGTGCCAGCAGTTTGGGAGGTAGTTTGAGAAAGTTCTTC. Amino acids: CASSLGGSLRKFF.

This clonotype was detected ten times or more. The DNA of the CDR3 is TGTGCCAGCAGTGCGATGACTAGTCTTCCTAGCACAGATACGCAGTATTTT. Residues: CASSAMTSLPSTDTQYF. This chain connects TRBV6-1 to TRBJ2-3, with a possible D match to TRBD2 (6 bases). The CDR3 length is 17 residues. The V gene lost 4 bases and the J gene lost 0 bases, with 17 bases spanning the gap. In germline, CDR1 is MNHNS, CDR2 SASEGT.